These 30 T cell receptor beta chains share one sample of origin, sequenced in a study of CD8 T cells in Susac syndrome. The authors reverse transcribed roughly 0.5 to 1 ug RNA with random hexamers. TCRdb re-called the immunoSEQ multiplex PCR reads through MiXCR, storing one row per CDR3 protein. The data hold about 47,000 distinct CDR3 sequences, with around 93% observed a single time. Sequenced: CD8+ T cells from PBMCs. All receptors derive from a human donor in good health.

CDR3: CASSPREDANEQFF. In DNA form, the CDR3 reads TGTGCCAGCAGCCCCCGAGAGGATGCAAATGAGCAGTTCTTC. The chain combines TRBV7-9 with TRBJ2-1; D is unclear. CDR3 size: 14 residues. CDR1 is SEHNR and CDR2 is FQNEAQ in the germline V gene (reference sequence). V was cut by 5 bases and J by 7 bases, with 15 bases left in between.

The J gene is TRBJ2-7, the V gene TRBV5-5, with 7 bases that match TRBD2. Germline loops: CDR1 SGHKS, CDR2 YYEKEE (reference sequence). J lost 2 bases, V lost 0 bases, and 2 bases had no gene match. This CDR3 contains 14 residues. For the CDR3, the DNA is TGTGCCAGCAGCTTGGGCGGGAGTGCCTACGAGCAGTACTTC. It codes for CASSLGGSAYEQYF.

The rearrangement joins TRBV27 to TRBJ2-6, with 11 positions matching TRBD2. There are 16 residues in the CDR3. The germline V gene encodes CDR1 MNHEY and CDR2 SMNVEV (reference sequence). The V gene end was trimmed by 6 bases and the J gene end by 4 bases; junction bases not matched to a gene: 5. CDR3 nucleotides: TGTGCCAGCAGCTTAGCGGGAGGGCGCGGGGCCAACGTCCTGACTTTC. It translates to CASSLAGGRGANVLTF.

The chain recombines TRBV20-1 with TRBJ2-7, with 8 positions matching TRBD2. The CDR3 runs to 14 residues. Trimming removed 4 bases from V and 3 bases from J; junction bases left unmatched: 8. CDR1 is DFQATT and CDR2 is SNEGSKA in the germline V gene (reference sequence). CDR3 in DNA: TGCAGTGCTATCCAAGCGGGAGTATTCTACGAGCAGTACTTC. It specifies CSAIQAGVFYEQYF.

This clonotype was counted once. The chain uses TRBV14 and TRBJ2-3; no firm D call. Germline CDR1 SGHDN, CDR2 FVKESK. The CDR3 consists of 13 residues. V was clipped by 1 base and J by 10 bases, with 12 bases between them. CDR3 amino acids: CASSQAFELAQYF. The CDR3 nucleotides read TGTGCCAGCAGCCAAGCTTTTGAGTTGGCGCAGTATTTT.

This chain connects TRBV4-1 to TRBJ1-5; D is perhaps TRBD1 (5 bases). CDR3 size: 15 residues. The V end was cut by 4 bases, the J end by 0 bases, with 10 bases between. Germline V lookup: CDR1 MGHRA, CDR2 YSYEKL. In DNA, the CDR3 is TGCGCCAGCAGCCTCGGGGCGGATAGCAATCAGCCCCAGCATTTT. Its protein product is CASSLGADSNQPQHF.

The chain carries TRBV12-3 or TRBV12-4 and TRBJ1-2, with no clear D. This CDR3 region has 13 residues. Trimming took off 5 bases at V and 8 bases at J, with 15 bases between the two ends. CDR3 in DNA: TGTGCCAGCAGTCCACTGGGCCCACGCGGCTACACCTTC. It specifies CASSPLGPRGYTF.

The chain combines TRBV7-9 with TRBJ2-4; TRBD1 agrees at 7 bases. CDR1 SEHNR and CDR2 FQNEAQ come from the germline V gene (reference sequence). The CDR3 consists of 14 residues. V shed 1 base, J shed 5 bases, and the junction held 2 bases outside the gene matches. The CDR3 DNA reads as TGTGCCAGCAGCTTAGGGGGGACAGAAAACATTCAGTACTTC. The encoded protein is CASSLGGTENIQYF. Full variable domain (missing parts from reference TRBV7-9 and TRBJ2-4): DTGVSQNPRHKITKRGQNVTFRCDPISEHNRLYWYRQTLGQGPEFLTYFQNEAQLEKSRLLSDRFSAERPKGSFSTLEIQRTEQGDSAMYLCASSLGGTENIQYFGAGTRLSVL.

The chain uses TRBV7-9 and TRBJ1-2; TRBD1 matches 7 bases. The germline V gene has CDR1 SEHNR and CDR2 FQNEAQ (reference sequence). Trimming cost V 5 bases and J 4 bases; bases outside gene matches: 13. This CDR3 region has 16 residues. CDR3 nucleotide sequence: TGTGCCAGCAGCGGGTTGGAGACAGGGTTTGTCTATGGCTACACCTTC. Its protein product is CASSGLETGFVYGYTF.

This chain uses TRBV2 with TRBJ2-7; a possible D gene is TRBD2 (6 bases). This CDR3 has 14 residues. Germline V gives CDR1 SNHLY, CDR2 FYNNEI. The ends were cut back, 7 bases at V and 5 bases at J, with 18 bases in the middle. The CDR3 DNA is TGTGCCAGCATCTCCGGGAGTATAACCGACGAGCAGTACTTC. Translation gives CASISGSITDEQYF.

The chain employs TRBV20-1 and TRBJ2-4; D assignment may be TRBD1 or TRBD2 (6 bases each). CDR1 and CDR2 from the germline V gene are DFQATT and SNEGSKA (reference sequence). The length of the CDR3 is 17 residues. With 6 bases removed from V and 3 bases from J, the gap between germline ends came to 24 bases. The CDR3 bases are TGCAGTGCCACAGTCAACAGGGACTGGGAGGACAAAAACATTCAGTACTTC. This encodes CSATVNRDWEDKNIQYF.

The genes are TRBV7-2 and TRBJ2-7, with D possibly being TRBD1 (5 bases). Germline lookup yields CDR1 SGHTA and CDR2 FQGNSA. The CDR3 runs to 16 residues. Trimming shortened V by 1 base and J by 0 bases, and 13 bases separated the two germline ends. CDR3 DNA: TGTGCCAGCAGCTTAGGGGGCAAAATCAGCTCCTACGAGCAGTACTTC. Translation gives CASSLGGKISSYEQYF.

CDR3 in amino acids: CASSLEAGTDTQYF. CDR3 DNA sequence: TGTGCCAGCAGTCTAGAGGCGGGCACAGATACGCAGTATTTT. The chain joins TRBV12-3 or TRBV12-4 to TRBJ2-3; D is ambiguous. The CDR3 spans 14 residues. V was pared by 5 bases and J by 1 base, with 10 bases between.

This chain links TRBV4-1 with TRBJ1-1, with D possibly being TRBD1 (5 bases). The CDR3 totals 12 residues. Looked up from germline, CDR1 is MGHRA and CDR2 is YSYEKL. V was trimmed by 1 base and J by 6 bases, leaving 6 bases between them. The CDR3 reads CASSQVGAEAFF. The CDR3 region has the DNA TGCGCCAGCAGCCAAGTAGGGGCTGAAGCTTTCTTT.

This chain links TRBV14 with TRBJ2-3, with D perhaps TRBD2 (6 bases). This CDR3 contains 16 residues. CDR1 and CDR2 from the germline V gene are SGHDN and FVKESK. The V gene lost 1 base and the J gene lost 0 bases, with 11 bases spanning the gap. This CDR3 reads CASSQGLARSTDTQYF. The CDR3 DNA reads TGTGCCAGCAGCCAAGGTCTAGCGCGTAGCACAGATACGCAGTATTTT.

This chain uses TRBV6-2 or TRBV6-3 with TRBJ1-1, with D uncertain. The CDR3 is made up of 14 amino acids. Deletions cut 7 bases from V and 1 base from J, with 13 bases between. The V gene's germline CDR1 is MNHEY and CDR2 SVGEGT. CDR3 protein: CASIPFEENTEAFF. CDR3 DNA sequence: TGTGCCAGCATCCCTTTTGAGGAGAACACTGAAGCTTTCTTT.

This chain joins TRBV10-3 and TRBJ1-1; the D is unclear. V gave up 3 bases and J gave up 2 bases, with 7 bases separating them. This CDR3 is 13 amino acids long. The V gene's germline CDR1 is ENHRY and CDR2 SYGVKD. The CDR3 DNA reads TGTGCCATCAGTGACAGTTACAACACTGAAGCTTTCTTT. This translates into CAISDSYNTEAFF.

CDR3 loop: CASSPPGSKRNEQFF. CDR3 DNA sequence: TGTGCCAGCAGCCCCCCAGGTTCCAAGCGCAATGAGCAGTTCTTC. The genes are TRBV7-9 and TRBJ2-1, with unresolved D. The V gene lost 5 bases and the J gene lost 6 bases, with 17 bases spanning the gap. The CDR3 is 15 amino acids. Germline loops: CDR1 SEHNR, CDR2 FQNEAQ (reference sequence).

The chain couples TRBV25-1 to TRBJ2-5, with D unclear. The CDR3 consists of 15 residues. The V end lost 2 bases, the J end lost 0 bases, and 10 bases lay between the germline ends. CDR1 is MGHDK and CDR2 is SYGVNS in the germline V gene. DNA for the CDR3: TGTGCCAGCAGTGAACTGGCAGAGTACCAAGAGACCCAGTACTTC. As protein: CASSELAEYQETQYF.

The CDR3 DNA is TGTGCCAGCAGCTTCGGTCGGCCCCTGTCGGAAGAGACCCAGTACTTC. This codes for CASSFGRPLSEETQYF. The chain carries TRBV5-5 and TRBJ2-5; no definite D call. In germline, CDR1 is SGHKS, CDR2 YYEKEE (reference sequence). V dropped 2 bases and J dropped 3 bases, with 17 bases sitting between them. This CDR3 contains 16 residues.

The DNA for the CDR3 is TGTGCCAGCAGTTCCTCGGGCGGGGTTAATCAGCCCCAGCATTTT. As protein: CASSSSGGVNQPQHF. The chain carries TRBV27 and TRBJ1-5; D ambiguous. Germline CDR1 is MNHEY and CDR2 is SMNVEV (reference sequence). This CDR3 spans 15 amino acids. The V end was cut by 4 bases, the J end by 4 bases, with 14 bases between.

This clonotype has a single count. As DNA, the CDR3 is TGTGCCAGCAGCCAAGAACTAGCGGGCTACGAGCAGTACTTC. Its protein is CASSQELAGYEQYF. The chain uses TRBV14 and TRBJ2-7; 9 nucleotides agree with TRBD2. There are 14 residues in the CDR3. J lost 3 bases, V lost 0 bases, and 0 bases had no gene match. Germline V gives CDR1 SGHDN, CDR2 FVKESK. Drawing the rest from reference TRBV14 and TRBJ2-7, the complete variable domain is EAGVTQFPSHSVIEKGQTVTLRCDPISGHDNLYWYRRVMGKEIKFLLHFVKESKQDESGMPNNRFLAERTGGTYSTLKVQPAELEDSGVYFCASSQELAGYEQYFGPGTRLTVT.

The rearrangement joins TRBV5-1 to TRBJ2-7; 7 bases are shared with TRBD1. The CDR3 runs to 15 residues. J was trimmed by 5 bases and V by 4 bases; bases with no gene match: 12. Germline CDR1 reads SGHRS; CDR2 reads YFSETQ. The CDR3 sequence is CASSPRQGVRNEQYF. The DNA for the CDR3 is TGCGCCAGCAGCCCACGACAGGGTGTCAGGAACGAGCAGTACTTC. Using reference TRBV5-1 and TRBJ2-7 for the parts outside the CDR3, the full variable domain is KAGVTQTPRYLIKTRGQQVTLSCSPISGHRSVSWYQQTPGQGLQFLFEYFSETQRNKGNFPGRFSGRQFSNSRSEMNVSTLELGDSALYLCASSPRQGVRNEQYFGPGTRLTVT.

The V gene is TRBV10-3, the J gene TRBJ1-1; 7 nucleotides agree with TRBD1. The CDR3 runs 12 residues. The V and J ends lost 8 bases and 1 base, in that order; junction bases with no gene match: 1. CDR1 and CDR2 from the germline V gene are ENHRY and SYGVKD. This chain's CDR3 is CAIGTANTEAFF. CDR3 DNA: TGTGCCATCGGGACAGCGAACACTGAAGCTTTCTTT.

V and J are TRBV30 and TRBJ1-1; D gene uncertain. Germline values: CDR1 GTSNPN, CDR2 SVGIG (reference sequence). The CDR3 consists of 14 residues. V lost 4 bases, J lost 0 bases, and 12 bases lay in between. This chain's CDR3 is CAWTLGHLNTEAFF. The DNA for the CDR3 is TGTGCCTGGACCTTAGGGCACTTGAACACTGAAGCTTTCTTT.

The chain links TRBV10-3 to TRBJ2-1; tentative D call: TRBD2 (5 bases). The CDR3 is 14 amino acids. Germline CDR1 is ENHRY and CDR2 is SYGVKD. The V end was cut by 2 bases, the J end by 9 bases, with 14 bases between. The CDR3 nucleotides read TGTGCCATCAGTGAGGTGAGACTTCGGGGTGAGCAGTTCTTC. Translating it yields CAISEVRLRGEQFF.

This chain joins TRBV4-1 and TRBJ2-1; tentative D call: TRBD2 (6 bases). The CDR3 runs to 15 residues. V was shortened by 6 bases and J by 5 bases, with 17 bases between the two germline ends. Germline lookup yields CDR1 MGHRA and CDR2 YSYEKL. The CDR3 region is CASSSGTSLNNEQFF. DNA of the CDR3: TGCGCCAGCAGTTCCGGGACTTCCTTAAACAATGAGCAGTTCTTC.

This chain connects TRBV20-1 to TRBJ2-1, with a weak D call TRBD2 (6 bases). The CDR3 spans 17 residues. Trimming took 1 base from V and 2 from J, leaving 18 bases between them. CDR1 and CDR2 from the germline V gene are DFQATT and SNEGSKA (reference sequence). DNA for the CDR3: TGCAGTGCTAGAGGGGCGGGGTATGACGGACCCTACAATGAGCAGTTCTTC. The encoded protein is CSARGAGYDGPYNEQFF.

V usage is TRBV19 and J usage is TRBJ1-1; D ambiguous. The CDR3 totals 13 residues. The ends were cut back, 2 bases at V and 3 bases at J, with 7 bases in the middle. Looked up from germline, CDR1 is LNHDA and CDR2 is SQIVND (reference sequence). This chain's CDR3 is CASSIIGDTEAFF. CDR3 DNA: TGTGCCAGTAGTATAATCGGGGACACTGAAGCTTTCTTT.

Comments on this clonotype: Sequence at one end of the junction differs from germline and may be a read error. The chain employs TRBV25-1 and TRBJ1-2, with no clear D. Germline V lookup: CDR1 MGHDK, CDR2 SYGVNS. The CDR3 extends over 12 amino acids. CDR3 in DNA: TGTGCCAGCGGTGAAGGCAGCGACGGCTACACCTTC. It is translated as CASGEGSDGYTF.